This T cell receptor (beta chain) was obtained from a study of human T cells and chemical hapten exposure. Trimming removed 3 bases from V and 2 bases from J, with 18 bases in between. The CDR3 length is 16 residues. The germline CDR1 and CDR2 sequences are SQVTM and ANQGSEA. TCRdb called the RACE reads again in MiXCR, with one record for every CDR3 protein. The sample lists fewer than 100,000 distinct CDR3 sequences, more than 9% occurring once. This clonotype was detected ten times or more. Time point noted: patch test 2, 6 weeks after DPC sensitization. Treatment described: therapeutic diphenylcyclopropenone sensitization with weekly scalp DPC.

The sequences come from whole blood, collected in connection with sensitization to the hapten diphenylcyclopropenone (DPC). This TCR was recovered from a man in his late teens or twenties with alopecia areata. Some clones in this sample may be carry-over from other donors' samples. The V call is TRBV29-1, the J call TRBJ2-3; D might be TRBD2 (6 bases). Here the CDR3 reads CSVDGIGGIPTDTQYF. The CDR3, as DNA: TGCAGCGTTGACGGGATTGGGGGGATCCCCACAGATACGCAGTATTTT.